Each of the 7 T cell receptor beta chains below was sequenced from the same sample in a study of molecular identifiers for immune sequencing clone quantification. TCRdb re-derived calls from the PCR reads in MiXCR, one entry per CDR3 protein. The sample has fewer than 350,000 distinct CDR3 sequences, around a fifth seen once. Source material: naive CD8+ T cells from blood, with Jurkat cell RNA spiked in. Indicated subset: FACS-sorted CD8+CD4-CCR7+CD45RA+ naive T cells. Source of these receptors: a human donor in good health. Some libraries in this study had Jurkat cell RNA spiked in.

Worth noting for this clonotype: A much larger clone differs by one base, so this may be a read error. The genes are TRBV4-3 and TRBJ2-7; D call uncertain. V was shortened by 1 base and J by 7 bases, with 14 bases between the two germline ends. From germline, CDR1 is LGHNA and CDR2 YSLEER. The CDR3 contains 14 residues. DNA of the CDR3: TGCGCCAGCAGCCAAGGAGTAACACCTGAAGAGCAGTACTTC. It codes for CASSQGVTPEEQYF.

The chain recombines TRBV6-5 with TRBJ1-5; possibly TRBD1 for D (5 bases). V lost 6 bases, J lost 3 bases, and 18 bases lay in between. Germline V gene data show CDR1 as MNHEY and CDR2 as SVGAGI. The CDR3 covers 16 residues. This chain's CDR3 is CASSPKTESDNQPQHF. The DNA of the CDR3 is TGTGCCAGCAGCCCAAAGACAGAGTCTGACAATCAGCCCCAGCATTTT.

In regard to this clonotype: Possible read error: a much larger clone is one base away. The chain has TRBV27 and TRBJ1-1; 11 positions agree with TRBD1. Trimming cost V 11 bases and J 3 bases; bases outside gene matches: 8. The germline V gene has CDR1 MNHEY and CDR2 SMNVEV (reference sequence). The CDR3 is made up of 14 amino acids. DNA for the CDR3: TGTGCCGGCTGGGACAGGGGGTTTGACACTGAAGCTTTCTTT. Translation gives CAGWDRGFDTEAFF.

This clonotype was counted at least ten times. The chain is built from TRBV12-3 or TRBV12-4 and TRBJ1-2; D unclear. CDR3 length equals 13 residues. The V gene lost 3 bases and the J gene lost 3 bases, with 8 bases spanning the gap. The CDR3 bases are TGTGCCAGCAGTTTGAGGGTTGACTATGGCTACACCTTC. Translating gives CASSLRVDYGYTF.

This clonotype was observed a few times. This chain links TRBV11-2 with TRBJ2-3; no firm D call. The germline V and J ends were trimmed by 0 bases and 2 bases, with 15 bases remaining between them. CDR1 is SGHAT, CDR2 FQNNGV, per germline. The CDR3 covers 17 residues. CDR3 nucleotides: TGTGCCAGCAGCTTAGATGGGGTAGCCTACCCCACAGATACGCAGTATTTT. This sequence encodes CASSLDGVAYPTDTQYF.

This chain links TRBV3-1 with TRBJ1-1; D not certain. Trimming took off 0 bases at V and 7 bases at J, with 15 bases between the two ends. CDR3 length equals 15 residues. Germline V gives CDR1 LGHDT, CDR2 YNNKEL (reference sequence). For the CDR3, the DNA is TGTGCCAGCAGCCAAGATATGTCCAGTGACTATGAAGCTTTCTTT. Protein: CASSQDMSSDYEAFF.

This clonotype has at least ten counts. This chain connects TRBV4-3 to TRBJ2-5; 16 bases align to TRBD2. V lost 3 bases, J lost 5 bases, and 0 bases stayed unmatched. The CDR3 extends over 15 amino acids. Germline CDR1 is LGHNA and CDR2 is YSLEER. Here the CDR3 reads CASSQGLAGGETQYF. In nucleotides, the CDR3 is TGCGCCAGCAGCCAGGGACTAGCGGGGGGGGAGACCCAGTACTTC.